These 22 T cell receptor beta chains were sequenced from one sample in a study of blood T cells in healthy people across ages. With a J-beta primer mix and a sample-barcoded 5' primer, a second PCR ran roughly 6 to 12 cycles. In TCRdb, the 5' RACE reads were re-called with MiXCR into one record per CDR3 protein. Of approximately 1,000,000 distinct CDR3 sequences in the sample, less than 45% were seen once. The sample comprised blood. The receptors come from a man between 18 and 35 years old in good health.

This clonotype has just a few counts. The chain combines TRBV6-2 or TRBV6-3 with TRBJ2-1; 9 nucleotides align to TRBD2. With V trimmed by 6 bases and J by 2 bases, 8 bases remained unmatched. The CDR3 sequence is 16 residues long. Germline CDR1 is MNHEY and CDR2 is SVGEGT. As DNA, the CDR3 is TGTGCCAGCAGCCAGGTTGGCGGGGGGGCCTACAATGAGCAGTTCTTC. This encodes CASSQVGGGAYNEQFF.

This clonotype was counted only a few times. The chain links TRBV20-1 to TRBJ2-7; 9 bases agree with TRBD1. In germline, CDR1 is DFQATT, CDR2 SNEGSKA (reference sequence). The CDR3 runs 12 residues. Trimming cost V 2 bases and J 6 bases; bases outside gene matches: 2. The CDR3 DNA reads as TGCAGTGCTAGAACAGGGGGCGCCGAGCAGTACTTC. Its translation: CSARTGGAEQYF.

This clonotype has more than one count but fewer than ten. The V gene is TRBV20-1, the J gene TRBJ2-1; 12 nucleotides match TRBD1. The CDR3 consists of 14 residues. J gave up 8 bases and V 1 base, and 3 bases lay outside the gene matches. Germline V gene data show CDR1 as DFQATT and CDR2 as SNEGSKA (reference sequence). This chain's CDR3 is CSARAGTGGYEQFF. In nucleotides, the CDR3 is TGCAGTGCTAGAGCCGGGACAGGGGGCTATGAGCAGTTCTTC.

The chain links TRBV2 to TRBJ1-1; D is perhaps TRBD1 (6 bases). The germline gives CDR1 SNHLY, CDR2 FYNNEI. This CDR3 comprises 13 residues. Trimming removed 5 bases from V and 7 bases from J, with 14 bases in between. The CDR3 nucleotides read TGTGCCAGCAGTACCCAAGGGGGGAGTGAAGCTTTCTTT. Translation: CASSTQGGSEAFF.

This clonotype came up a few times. CDR3 bases: TGTGCCAGCAGTGAATGGGGCAGGGGGCTTCAGCCCCAGCATTTT. It specifies CASSEWGRGLQPQHF. This chain links TRBV25-1 with TRBJ1-5, with 8 bases fitting TRBD1. Germline V lookup: CDR1 MGHDK, CDR2 SYGVNS. This CDR3 region has 15 residues. Losses at the gene ends were 1 base for V and 6 bases for J; bases not matched to a gene: 5.

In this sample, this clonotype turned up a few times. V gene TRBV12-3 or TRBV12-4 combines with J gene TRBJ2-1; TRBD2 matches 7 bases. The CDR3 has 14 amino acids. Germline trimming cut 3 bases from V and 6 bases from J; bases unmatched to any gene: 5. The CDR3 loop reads CASSFESGGNEQFF. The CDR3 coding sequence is TGTGCCAGCAGTTTTGAGTCGGGAGGCAATGAGCAGTTCTTC.

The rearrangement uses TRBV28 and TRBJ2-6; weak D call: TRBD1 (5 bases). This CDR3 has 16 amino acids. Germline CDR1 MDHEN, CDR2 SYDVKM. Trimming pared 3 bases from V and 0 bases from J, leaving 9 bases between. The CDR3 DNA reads TGTGCCAGCAGTTTCCCGACAGTCTCTGGGGCCAACGTCCTGACTTTC. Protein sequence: CASSFPTVSGANVLTF. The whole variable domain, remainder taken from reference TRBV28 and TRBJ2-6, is DVKVTQSSRYLVKRTGEKVFLECVQDMDHENMFWYRQDPGLGLRLIYFSYDVKMKEKGDIPEGYSVSREKKERFSLILESASTNQTSMYLCASSFPTVSGANVLTFGAGSRLTVL.

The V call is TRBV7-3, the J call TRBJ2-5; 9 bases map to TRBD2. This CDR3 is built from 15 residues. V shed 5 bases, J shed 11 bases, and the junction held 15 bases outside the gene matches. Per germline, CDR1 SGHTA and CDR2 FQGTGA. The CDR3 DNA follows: TGTGCCAGCAGCCCGTTAGCGGGGGAGCACAATGAGCAGTACTTC. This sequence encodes CASSPLAGEHNEQYF.

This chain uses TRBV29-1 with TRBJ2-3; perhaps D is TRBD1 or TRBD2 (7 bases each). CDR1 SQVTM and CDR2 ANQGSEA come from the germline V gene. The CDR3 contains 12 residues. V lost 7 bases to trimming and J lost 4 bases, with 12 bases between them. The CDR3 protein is CSGGGGPDTQYF. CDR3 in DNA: TGCAGCGGGGGAGGGGGCCCAGATACGCAGTATTTT.

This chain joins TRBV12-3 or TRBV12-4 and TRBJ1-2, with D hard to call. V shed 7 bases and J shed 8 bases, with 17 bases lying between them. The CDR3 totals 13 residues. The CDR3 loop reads CASTLGKSLGYTF. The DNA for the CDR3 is TGTGCCAGCACCCTGGGGAAGTCCTTGGGCTACACCTTC.

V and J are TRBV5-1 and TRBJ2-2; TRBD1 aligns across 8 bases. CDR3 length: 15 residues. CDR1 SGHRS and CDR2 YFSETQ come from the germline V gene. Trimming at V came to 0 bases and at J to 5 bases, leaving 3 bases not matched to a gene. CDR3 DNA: TGCGCCAGCAGCTTGGCGACAGGGGAAACCGGGGAGCTGTTTTTT. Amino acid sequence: CASSLATGETGELFF.

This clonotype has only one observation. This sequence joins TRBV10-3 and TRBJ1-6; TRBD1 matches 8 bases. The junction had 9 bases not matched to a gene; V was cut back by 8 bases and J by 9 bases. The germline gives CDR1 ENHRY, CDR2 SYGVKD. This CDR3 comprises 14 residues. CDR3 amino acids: CAISAGGIVSPLHF. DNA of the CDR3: TGTGCCATCTCCGCAGGGGGCATCGTTTCACCCCTCCACTTT.

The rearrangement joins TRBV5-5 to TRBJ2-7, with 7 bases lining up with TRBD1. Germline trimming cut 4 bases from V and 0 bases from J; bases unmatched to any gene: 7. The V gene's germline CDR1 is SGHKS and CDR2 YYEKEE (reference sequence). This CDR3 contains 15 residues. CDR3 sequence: CASSRQGTHSYEQYF. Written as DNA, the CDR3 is TGTGCCAGCAGCAGACAGGGTACCCACTCCTACGAGCAGTACTTC.

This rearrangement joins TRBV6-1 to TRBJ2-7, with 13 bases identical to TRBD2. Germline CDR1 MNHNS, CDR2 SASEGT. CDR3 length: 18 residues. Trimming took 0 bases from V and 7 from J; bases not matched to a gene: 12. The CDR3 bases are TGTGCCAGCAGTGAAGCGGGACTAGCGGGGACTCTGGGCAATGAGCAGTACTTC. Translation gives CASSEAGLAGTLGNEQYF.

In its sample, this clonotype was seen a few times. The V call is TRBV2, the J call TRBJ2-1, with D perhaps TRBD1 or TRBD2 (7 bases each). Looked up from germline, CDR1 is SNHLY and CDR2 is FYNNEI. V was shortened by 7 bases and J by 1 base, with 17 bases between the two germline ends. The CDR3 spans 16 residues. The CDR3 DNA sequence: TGTGCCAGCACCCAGGGGGGGGGCGTTTCCTACAATGAGCAGTTCTTC. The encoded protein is CASTQGGGVSYNEQFF.

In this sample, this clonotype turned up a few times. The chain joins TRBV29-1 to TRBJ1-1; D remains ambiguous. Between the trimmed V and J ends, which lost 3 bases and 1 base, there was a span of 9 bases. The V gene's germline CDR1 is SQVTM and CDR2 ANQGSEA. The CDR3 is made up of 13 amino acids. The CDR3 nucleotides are TGCAGCGTTGAGGAATCCCCGAACACTGAAGCTTTCTTT. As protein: CSVEESPNTEAFF.

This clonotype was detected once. The chain's CDR3 is CASSLWGASNTGELFF. The CDR3 DNA sequence: TGTGCCAGCAGTTTATGGGGGGCCTCGAACACCGGGGAGCTGTTTTTT. This sequence joins TRBV27 and TRBJ2-2; TRBD1 or TRBD2 may be the D gene (6 bases each). The CDR3 runs to 16 residues. Germline V gives CDR1 MNHEY, CDR2 SMNVEV (reference sequence). Trimming shortened V by 1 base and J by 0 bases, and 9 bases separated the two germline ends.

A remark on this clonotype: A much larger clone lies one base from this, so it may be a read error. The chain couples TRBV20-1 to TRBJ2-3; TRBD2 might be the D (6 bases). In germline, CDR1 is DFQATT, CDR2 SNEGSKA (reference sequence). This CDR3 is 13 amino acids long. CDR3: CGASANGGDTQYF. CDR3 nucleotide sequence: TGCGGTGCTAGCGCCAATGGAGGAGATACGCAGTATTTT.

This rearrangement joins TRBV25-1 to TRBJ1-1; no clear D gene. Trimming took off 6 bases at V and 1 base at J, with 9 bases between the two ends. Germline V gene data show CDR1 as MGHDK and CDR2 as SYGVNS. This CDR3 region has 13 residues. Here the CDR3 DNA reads TGTGCCAGCAGGACGACCGCGAACACTGAAGCTTTCTTT. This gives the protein CASRTTANTEAFF.

The CDR3 bases are TGTGCCAGCAGGAAGACAGGACTAACCTACAATGAGCAGTTCTTC. Translated: CASRKTGLTYNEQFF. The chain employs TRBV28 and TRBJ2-1, with D perhaps given as TRBD1 or TRBD2 (6 bases each). CDR1 MDHEN and CDR2 SYDVKM come from the germline V gene. This CDR3 has 15 residues. Between the trimmed V and J ends, which lost 6 bases and 2 bases, there was a span of 14 bases.

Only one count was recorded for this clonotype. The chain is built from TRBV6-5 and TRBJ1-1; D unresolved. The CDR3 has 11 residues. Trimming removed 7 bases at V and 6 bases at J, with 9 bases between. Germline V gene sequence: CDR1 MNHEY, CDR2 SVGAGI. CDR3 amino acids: CASKKGAEAFF. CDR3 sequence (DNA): TGTGCCAGCAAAAAGGGAGCTGAAGCTTTCTTT.

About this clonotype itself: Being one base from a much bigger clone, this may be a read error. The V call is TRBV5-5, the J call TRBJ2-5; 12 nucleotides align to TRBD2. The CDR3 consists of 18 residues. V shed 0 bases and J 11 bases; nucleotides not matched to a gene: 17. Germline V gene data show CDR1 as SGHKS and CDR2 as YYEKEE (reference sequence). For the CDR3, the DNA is TGTGCCAGCAGCTTGGGATCTAGCGGGGGGGAAATTTACAATGAGCAGTACTTC. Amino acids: CASSLGSSGGEIYNEQYF.